This T cell receptor (beta chain) is drawn from a study of cytomegalovirus exposure and HLA in healthy donors. The study, taken as a whole, reports: Later, TCR association rates were found to vary by HLA locus, highest for DRB1 and lowest for HLA-C.

PCR involved 60 Vbeta and 13 Jbeta primers. TCRdb keeps only in-frame clones here, not all; method: immunoSEQ multiplex PCR. The sample has fewer than 140,000 clones, about three quarters seen once. Turning to this clone: The target antigen is unknown.

The clonotype comes from a woman in her forties or fifties in good health and CMV-seropositive. Specimen: PBMCs.

CDR3 coding DNA: TGTGCCAGCAGCCCCTGGGGGGGTTCCTACAATGAGCAGTTCTTC. Amino acid sequence: CASSPWGGSYNEQFF. This sequence joins TRBV7-9 and TRBJ2-1; TRBD2 aligns across 7 bases. The V gene's germline CDR1 is SEHNR and CDR2 FQNEAQ (reference sequence). The junction had 5 bases not matched to a gene; V was cut back by 5 bases and J by 1 base. The CDR3 extends over 15 amino acids.